The clone carrying this T cell receptor (beta chain) was recorded at least ten times. These data come from a study of T cells after yellow fever vaccination. J lost 4 bases, V lost 5 bases, and 3 bases had no gene match. The germline V gene has CDR1 KGHSH and CDR2 LQKENI. CDR3 length: 13 amino acids. A single record per CDR3 protein comes from TCRdb applying MiXCR to the 5' RACE reads. The sample yields about 630,000 distinct CDR3 sequences, roughly 12% seen once. The sequence came from a man aged 30-40 years who received the YFV17D yellow fever vaccine. The material was PBMCs, obtained on the day of the yellow fever booster vaccination. The V gene is TRBV18, the J gene TRBJ1-1; TRBD1 agrees at 8 bases. CDR3 sequence reads: CASSMDRATEAFF. The CDR3 bases are TGTGCCAGCTCAATGGACAGGGCCACTGAAGCTTTCTTT.